These 8 T cell receptor beta chains were sequenced from one sample in a study of cytomegalovirus exposure and HLA in healthy donors. Primers included in the PCR were 60 Vbeta and 13 Jbeta primers. Repertoires were generated with immunoSEQ multiplex PCR, while TCRdb's copy carries only in-frame clones and drops some. The data show 120,000 to 150,000 clones, with 79% seen just once and around 7.1% held by the top ten. Sequencing was done on a sample of PBMCs. The source of these receptors is a woman aged 40-49 years in good health and CMV-seropositive.

V usage is TRBV12-5 and J usage is TRBJ2-1; 14 nucleotides match TRBD2. The junction had 7 bases not matched to a gene; V was cut back by 7 bases and J by 2 bases. CDR1 and CDR2 from the germline V gene are LGHNT and FRNRAP. This CDR3 comprises 17 residues. Here the CDR3 reads CASVGTSGGLTYNEQFF. The CDR3 region has the DNA TGTGCTAGTGTGGGGACTAGCGGGGGCCTTACCTACAATGAGCAGTTCTTC.

The chain employs TRBV2 and TRBJ1-4; D is uncertain. V gave up 3 bases and J gave up 0 bases, with 11 bases separating them. Germline CDR1 and CDR2: SNHLY and FYNNEI. The CDR3 loop spans 16 amino acids. The CDR3 protein is CASSEFMRATNEKLFF. DNA for the CDR3: TGTGCCAGCAGTGAGTTCATGCGGGCAACTAATGAAAAACTGTTTTTT.

This rearrangement joins TRBV9 to TRBJ2-2, with D uncertain. V was pared by 3 bases and J by 6 bases, with 6 bases between. The CDR3 has 12 amino acids. In germline, CDR1 is SGDLS, CDR2 YYNGEE. CDR3 sequence: CASSGRAGELFF. The CDR3 DNA sequence: TGTGCCAGCAGCGGTAGAGCCGGGGAGCTGTTTTTT.

CDR3 sequence: CASSILPGQGPYGYTF. CDR3 nucleotides: TGTGCCAGTAGTATTCTTCCGGGACAGGGACCCTATGGCTACACCTTC. J is TRBJ1-2 and V is TRBV19; 9 nucleotides agree with TRBD1. Trimming cost V 3 bases and J 4 bases; bases outside gene matches: 9. This CDR3 comprises 16 residues. The germline gives CDR1 LNHDA, CDR2 SQIVND (reference sequence).

The chain has TRBV5-1 and TRBJ2-2, with TRBD1 matching over 9 bases. The CDR3 covers 16 residues. V lost 4 bases to trimming and J lost 7 bases; unmatched junction nucleotides: 11. Germline-derived CDR1 and CDR2 are SGHRS and YFSETQ. This CDR3 reads CASSVSNRGQGGELFF. Written as DNA, the CDR3 is TGCGCCAGCAGCGTCTCCAACAGGGGGCAAGGCGGGGAGCTGTTTTTT.

There are a few counts of this clone. The chain has TRBV6-5 and TRBJ2-2; D possibly corresponds to TRBD1 (5 bases). Germline lookup yields CDR1 MNHEY and CDR2 SVGAGI. The length of the CDR3 is 14 residues. V was trimmed by 10 bases and J by 0 bases, leaving 12 bases between them. The CDR3 region is CATARVANTGELFF. Written as DNA, the CDR3 is TGTGCCACCGCCAGGGTCGCGAACACCGGGGAGCTGTTTTTT.

V usage is TRBV5-1 and J usage is TRBJ2-2; TRBD2 matches 14 bases. Germline V lookup: CDR1 SGHRS, CDR2 YFSETQ. Germline trimming cut 7 bases from V and 0 bases from J; bases unmatched to any gene: 2. The CDR3 contains 16 residues. This CDR3 is CASGLAGGANTGELFF. As DNA, the CDR3 is TGCGCCAGCGGACTAGCGGGGGGCGCGAACACCGGGGAGCTGTTTTTT.

The chain links TRBV20-1 to TRBJ1-1; 7 bases are a match to TRBD1. V shed 4 bases and J 8 bases; nucleotides not matched to a gene: 1. Germline V gives CDR1 DFQATT, CDR2 SNEGSKA (reference sequence). The CDR3 runs 10 residues. CDR3 region: CSATGQEAFF. In DNA, the CDR3 is TGCAGTGCTACGGGACAGGAAGCTTTCTTT.